This T cell receptor beta chain originates from a study of blood T cells in healthy people across ages. Study in general: Template switching picked up about one barcoded beta molecule for each two T cells. Regarding the study as a whole: Diversity of TCR beta per million T cells declined in a roughly linear way with age.

Concerning this clonotype: The antigen is unknown. A much larger clone differs by one base, so this may be a read error.

PCR was performed a second time for roughly 6 to 12 cycles using a sample-barcoded 5' primer and a J-beta primer mix. The authors tagged each cDNA molecule using a template-switch adaptor with 12 random nucleotides. A single record per CDR3 protein comes from TCRdb applying MiXCR to the 5' RACE reads. The table has some 1,800,000 distinct CDR3 sequences, around 40% seen once. All donors came from Russia, were Caucasian and healthy, and spanned ages roughly 6 to 95. Specimen: blood. The sequence came from a human donor in good health.

The CDR3: CAGSRGLDYNEQFF. The CDR3 DNA is TGCGCCGGCAGCCGTGGACTAGACTACAATGAGCAGTTCTTC. The rearrangement joins TRBV5-1 to TRBJ2-1; 7 nucleotides match TRBD2. Germline loops: CDR1 SGHRS, CDR2 YFSETQ. The CDR3 loop spans 14 amino acids.